The 15 T cell receptor beta chains below were found in one sample sequenced in a study of regulatory T cells in long-lasting Graves disease. CDR3-region Arm-PCR and iRepertoire HTBI primers produced the TCR beta libraries. TCRdb passed the multiplex PCR reads through MiXCR, listing each CDR3 protein once. The sample carries some 450,000 distinct CDR3 sequences, roughly a quarter recorded once. Stated time point: persistent/refractory GD, antithyroid drugs over 5 years with positive TRAb. RNA isolated from PBMCs was used to make the TCR library. This material consisted of peripheral blood mononuclear cells (PBMCs), taken when the disease was refractory, from a patient treated with antithyroid drugs. The receptors were sampled from a female donor with Graves disease.

The rearrangement uses TRBV4-1 and TRBJ2-5; the match to TRBD2 covers 13 bases. From germline, CDR1 is MGHRA and CDR2 YSYEKL. This CDR3 has 16 amino acids. With 3 bases clipped from V and 5 bases from J, the junction kept 6 bases outside the gene matches. CDR3 sequence (DNA): TGCGCCAGCAGCCAGCTACTAGCGGGAGGGCGGGAGACCCAGTACTTC. It translates to CASSQLLAGGRETQYF.

V usage is TRBV20-1 and J usage is TRBJ2-5; D not resolved. The CDR3 is made up of 14 amino acids. The V gene's germline CDR1 is DFQATT and CDR2 SNEGSKA (reference sequence). Trimming left V 4 bases short and J 5 bases short, with 17 bases between. DNA for the CDR3: TGCAGTGCTATGAACCCCGTGGTACCGGAGACCCAGTACTTC. It specifies CSAMNPVVPETQYF.

The genes are TRBV19 and TRBJ1-1; 7 nucleotides match TRBD1. Germline CDR1 is LNHDA and CDR2 is SQIVND (reference sequence). The V and J ends lost 11 bases and 3 bases, in that order; junction bases with no gene match: 9. The length of the CDR3 is 13 residues. CDR3 sequence: CAAGDSLYTEAFF. The CDR3 region has the DNA TGTGCCGCGGGGGACAGCTTGTACACTGAAGCTTTCTTT.

The chain couples TRBV10-3 to TRBJ2-2; perhaps TRBD1 as D (5 bases). Germline V gene lookup returns CDR1 ENHRY and CDR2 SYGVKD. The CDR3 consists of 12 residues. Trimming took off 10 bases at V and 4 bases at J, with 10 bases between the two ends. The CDR3 reads CATTGGTGELFF. CDR3 in DNA: TGTGCCACTACAGGCGGCACCGGGGAGCTGTTTTTT.

This clonotype has more than one count but fewer than ten. The chain combines TRBV5-1 with TRBJ2-7; 9 bases line up with TRBD2. This CDR3 contains 16 residues. The trim removed 0 bases at V and 0 bases at J, leaving 4 bases unmatched. Germline V lookup: CDR1 SGHRS, CDR2 YFSETQ. The CDR3 protein is CASSLGGLASSYEQYF. In DNA form, the CDR3 reads TGCGCCAGCAGCTTGGGGGGACTAGCCAGCTCCTACGAGCAGTACTTC.

This clonotype has at least ten counts. The chain joins TRBV28 to TRBJ1-1; maybe TRBD1 (5 bases). V lost 6 bases and J lost 3, with 11 bases in between. Germline CDR1 and CDR2: MDHEN and SYDVKM. This CDR3 is built from 13 residues. The CDR3 coding sequence is TGTGCCAGCAGCCGAACAGGATACACTGAAGCTTTCTTT. Translated, it gives CASSRTGYTEAFF. Looking up the rest from reference TRBV28 and TRBJ1-1 gives the full variable domain: DVKVTQSSRYLVKRTGEKVFLECVQDMDHENMFWYRQDPGLGLRLIYFSYDVKMKEKGDIPEGYSVSREKKERFSLILESASTNQTSMYLCASSRTGYTEAFFGQGTRLTVV.

Worth noting for this clonotype: The junction departs from the called germline gene at one end, perhaps through a read error. The J gene is TRBJ1-2, the V gene TRBV6-1; the match to TRBD1 covers 8 bases. CDR3 length: 15 amino acids. Germline-derived CDR1 and CDR2 are MNHNS and SASEGT. CDR3: CAGSHDRGAGYGYTF. For the CDR3, the DNA is TGTGCCGGCAGCCACGACAGGGGAGCGGGCTATGGCTACACCTTC.

This clonotype was observed many times. The chain has TRBV28 and TRBJ1-1; D not resolved. CDR1 is MDHEN and CDR2 is SYDVKM in the germline V gene. The length of the CDR3 is 16 residues. V lost 0 bases to trimming and J lost 1 base, with 12 bases between them. The CDR3 is CASSLWGSAGNTEAFF. CDR3 bases: TGTGCCAGCAGTTTATGGGGGTCAGCGGGGAACACTGAAGCTTTCTTT.

The V call is TRBV7-9, the J call TRBJ2-1; 7 bases line up with TRBD2. Looked up from germline, CDR1 is SEHNR and CDR2 is FQNEAQ (reference sequence). Trimming at V came to 5 bases and at J to 6 bases, leaving 19 bases not matched to a gene. The CDR3 loop spans 18 amino acids. The CDR3 is CASSLPYAGEYDRNEQFF. In nucleotides, the CDR3 is TGTGCCAGCAGCCTACCCTATGCGGGAGAATACGACCGCAATGAGCAGTTCTTC.

The chain links TRBV7-9 to TRBJ2-7, with D perhaps TRBD1 (5 bases). Trimming pared 1 base from V and 3 bases from J, leaving 13 bases between. Germline V lookup: CDR1 SEHNR, CDR2 FQNEAQ (reference sequence). The CDR3 sequence is 15 residues long. The CDR3: CASSLVSRAGYEQYF. CDR3 sequence (DNA): TGTGCCAGCAGCTTAGTGTCCAGGGCCGGCTACGAGCAGTACTTC.

In this sample, this clonotype turned up many times. The gene calls are TRBV7-2 and TRBJ2-6; unclear D gene. The CDR3 totals 17 residues. Trimming stripped 3 bases from V and 0 bases from J, with 12 bases between. Germline V gene sequence: CDR1 SGHTA, CDR2 FQGNSA. CDR3 in DNA: TGTGCCAGCAGCTTCGTAGCCTCATCCTCTGGGGCCAACGTCCTGACTTTC. Amino acid sequence: CASSFVASSSGANVLTF.

In DNA, the CDR3 is TGTGCCAGCAGCAAGGGACAGGGACACACCGGGGAGCTGTTTTTT. As protein: CASSKGQGHTGELFF. The chain links TRBV7-9 to TRBJ2-2, with 9 positions matching TRBD1. Germline-derived CDR1 and CDR2 are SEHNR and FQNEAQ (reference sequence). J gave up 3 bases and V 5 bases, and 4 bases lay outside the gene matches. CDR3 length equals 15 residues.

This clonotype has only a few counts. The V call is TRBV20-1, the J call TRBJ2-7, with 8 bases fitting TRBD2. This CDR3 has 14 amino acids. After removal of 4 bases from V and 0 bases from J, the junction contained 5 bases not matched to a gene. Germline CDR1 DFQATT, CDR2 SNEGSKA (reference sequence). The CDR3 here is CSANSGGSSYEQYF. The CDR3 DNA reads TGCAGTGCTAACAGCGGGGGTAGCTCCTACGAGCAGTACTTC.

This clonotype was observed at least ten times. The chain couples TRBV28 to TRBJ2-7, with D unclear. Germline V gives CDR1 MDHEN, CDR2 SYDVKM. V was cut by 5 bases and J by 0 bases, with 11 bases left in between. The CDR3 covers 14 residues. The CDR3 nucleotides read TGTGCCAGCAGTATTATTAGTAGCTCCTACGAGCAGTACTTC. Translation gives CASSIISSSYEQYF. The whole variable domain, filled in from reference TRBV28 and TRBJ2-7, reads DVKVTQSSRYLVKRTGEKVFLECVQDMDHENMFWYRQDPGLGLRLIYFSYDVKMKEKGDIPEGYSVSREKKERFSLILESASTNQTSMYLCASSIISSSYEQYFGPGTRLTVT.

Notes on this clonotype: This clone may be a read error of a much larger clone one base away. The chain links TRBV2 to TRBJ1-1; 7 nucleotides line up with TRBD1. The CDR3 spans 13 residues. CDR1 is SNHLY, CDR2 FYNNEI, per germline. V shed 7 bases, J shed 6 bases, and the junction held 8 bases outside the gene matches. The CDR3 reads CASTPIGTAEAFF. The DNA for the CDR3 is TGTGCCAGCACTCCAATTGGGACAGCTGAAGCTTTCTTT. The full variable domain, with the rest looked up from reference TRBV2 and TRBJ1-1, is EPEVTQTPSHQVTQMGQEVILRCVPISNHLYFYWYRQILGQKVEFLVSFYNNEISEKSEIFDDQFSVERPDGSNFTLKIRSTKLEDSAMYFCASTPIGTAEAFFGQGTRLTVV.